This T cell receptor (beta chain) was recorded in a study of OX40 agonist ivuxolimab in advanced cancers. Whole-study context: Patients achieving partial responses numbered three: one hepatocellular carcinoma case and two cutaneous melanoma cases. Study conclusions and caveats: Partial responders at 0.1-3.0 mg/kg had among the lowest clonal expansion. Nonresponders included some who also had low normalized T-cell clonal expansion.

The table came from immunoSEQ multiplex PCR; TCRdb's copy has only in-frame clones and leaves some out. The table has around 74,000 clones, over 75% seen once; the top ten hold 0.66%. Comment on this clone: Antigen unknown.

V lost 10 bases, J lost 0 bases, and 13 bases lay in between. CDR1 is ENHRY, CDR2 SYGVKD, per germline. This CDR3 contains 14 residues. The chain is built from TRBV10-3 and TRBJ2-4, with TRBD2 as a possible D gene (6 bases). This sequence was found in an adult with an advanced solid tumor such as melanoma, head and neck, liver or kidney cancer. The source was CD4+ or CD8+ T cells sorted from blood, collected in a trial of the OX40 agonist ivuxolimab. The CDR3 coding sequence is TGTGCCACCAGCCAGGGACTAGCCAAAAACATTCAGTACTTC. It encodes CATSQGLAKNIQYF.